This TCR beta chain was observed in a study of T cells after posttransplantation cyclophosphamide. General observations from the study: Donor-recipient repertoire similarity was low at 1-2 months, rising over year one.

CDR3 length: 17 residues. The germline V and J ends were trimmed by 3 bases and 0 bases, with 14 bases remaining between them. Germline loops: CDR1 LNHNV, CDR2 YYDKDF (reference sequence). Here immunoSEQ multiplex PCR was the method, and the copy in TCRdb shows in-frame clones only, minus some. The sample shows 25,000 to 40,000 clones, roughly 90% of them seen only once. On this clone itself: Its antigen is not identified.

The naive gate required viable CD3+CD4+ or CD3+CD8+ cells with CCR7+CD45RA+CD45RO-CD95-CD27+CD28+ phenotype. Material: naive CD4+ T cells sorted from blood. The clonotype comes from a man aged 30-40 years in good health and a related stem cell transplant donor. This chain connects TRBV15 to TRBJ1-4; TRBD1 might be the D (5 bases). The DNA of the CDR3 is TGTGCCACCAGCAGGGGAGGGGCGGGTGCAACTAATGAAAAACTGTTTTTT. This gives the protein CATSRGGAGATNEKLFF. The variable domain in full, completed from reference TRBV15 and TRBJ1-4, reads DAMVIQNPRYQVTQFGKPVTLSCSQTLNHNVMYWYQQKSSQAPKLLFHYYDKDFNNEADTPDNFQSRRPNTSFCFLDIRSPGLGDTAMYLCATSRGGAGATNEKLFFGSGTQLSVL.